This T cell receptor (beta chain) was identified during a study of CD8+ T cells in alopecia areata. Study-wide background: Treated patients received severity scores based on the percentage of scalp area affected.

TCR sequencing used cDNA made by reverse transcription of extracted RNA. Clones were read by immunoSEQ multiplex PCR, and TCRdb kept only the in-frame ones, dropping some. The sample consists of some 170,000 clones, about 53% of them appearing once. The trim removed 4 bases at V and 6 bases at J, leaving 7 bases unmatched. Looked up from germline, CDR1 is MRHNA and CDR2 is SNTAGT. The CDR3 runs 15 residues. The sample's treatment: oral pan-JAK inhibitor, 5-10 mg twice daily. This chain uses TRBV6-4 with TRBJ1-1; 11 bases line up with TRBD1. The receptor comes from a human donor with alopecia areata. Material: CD8+ T cells sorted from blood, obtained at week 24, from a patient treated with tofacitinib. The CDR3 sequence is CASSARTGGWAEAFF. The CDR3 DNA reads as TGTGCCAGCAGTGCCCGGACAGGGGGCTGGGCTGAAGCTTTCTTT.